A single sample is the source of the 25 T cell receptor delta chains below, sequenced in a study of human gamma delta and Vdelta1 T cells. TCRdb redid the clone calls on the PCR reads with CATT. The table shows fewer than 15,000 delta-chain clones, with less than 60% occurring only once. These receptors' antigens are unknown. Input material: Vdelta1 gamma-delta T cells from blood grown in culture (DOT cells). The receptors derive from a human donor in good health.

This clone was detected a few times. The gene calls are TRDV1 and TRDJ1; TRDD2 or TRDD3 may be the D gene (6 bases each). This CDR3 is built from 21 residues. Germline V gene sequence: CDR1 TSWWSYY, CDR2 QGS. V lost 1 base and J 0 bases, leaving 27 bases between the germline ends. Written as DNA, the CDR3 is TGTGCTCTTGGGGAACGGCGCGCCCTTCCCGTACTGGGCCAGTACACCGATAAACTCATCTTT. It yields the protein CALGERRALPVLGQYTDKLIF.

This clone showed up just a few times. The chain recombines TRDV1 with TRDJ1, with D uncertain. Deletions cut 6 bases from V and 0 bases from J, with 26 bases between. Germline CDR1 reads TSWWSYY; CDR2 reads QGS. This CDR3 is built from 19 residues. DNA for the CDR3: TGTGCTCTTGGTTTGGGCCCGTACGCGGGCGGAGACAACACCGATAAACTCATCTTT. Amino acids: CALGLGPYAGGDNTDKLIF.

The chain links TRDV1 to TRDJ1, with D possibly TRDD2 on 7 matching bases. Trimming removed 1 base at V and 0 bases at J, with 30 bases between. Germline V gene data show CDR1 as TSWWSYY and CDR2 as QGS. CDR3 size: 22 residues. DNA of the CDR3: TGTGCTCTTGGGGAACGGAGTCTTCCTAATCCTTCTGGGGACCTGTACACCGATAAACTCATCTTT. Amino acids: CALGERSLPNPSGDLYTDKLIF.

In its sample, this clone was seen a few times. V gene TRDV1 combines with J gene TRDJ1, with a tentative D call TRDD3 (6 bases). V was trimmed by 2 bases and J by 8 bases, leaving 15 bases between them. Germline CDR1 and CDR2: TSWWSYY and QGS. The CDR3 is 14 amino acids. CDR3 protein: CALGESNKGDKLIF. Written as DNA, the CDR3 is TGTGCTCTTGGGGAATCGAATAAGGGGGACAAACTCATCTTT.

This clone was recorded a few times. The gene calls are TRDV1 and TRDJ1; TRDD3 might be the D (6 bases). The CDR3 runs 21 residues. Looked up from germline, CDR1 is TSWWSYY and CDR2 is QGS. V dropped 3 bases and J dropped 0 bases, with 29 bases sitting between them. The CDR3 sequence is CALGELAAVGVLGFYTDKLIF. The CDR3 DNA reads as TGTGCTCTTGGGGAGTTGGCCGCGGTGGGGGTACTGGGTTTCTACACCGATAAACTCATCTTT.

V gene TRDV1 combines with J gene TRDJ1, with D tentatively TRDD2 (6 bases). Trimming left V 2 bases short and J 0 bases short, with 37 bases between. The length of the CDR3 is 24 residues. Germline-derived CDR1 and CDR2 are TSWWSYY and QGS. For the CDR3, the DNA is TGTGCTCTTGGGGAAACTCCTACTTATCGGGTTGTACGAAGGACCTTCTCGTACACCGATAAACTCATCTTT. Translation gives CALGETPTYRVVRRTFSYTDKLIF.

This clone has just a few counts. The chain combines TRDV1 with TRDJ1; 7 bases line up with TRDD3. Per germline, CDR1 TSWWSYY and CDR2 QGS. Trimming cost V 2 bases and J 0 bases; bases outside gene matches: 27. There are 23 residues in the CDR3. CDR3 in DNA: TGTGCTCTTGGGGAATGCCTTACGTATTGGGGGACCCAGCGGGCCTCGTACACCGATAAACTCATCTTT. It translates to CALGECLTYWGTQRASYTDKLIF.

The gene calls are TRDV1 and TRDJ1; TRDD3 matches at 9 bases. V gave up 1 base and J gave up 0 bases; unmatched junction bases: 15. The germline CDR1 and CDR2 sequences are TSWWSYY and QGS. The CDR3 is 20 amino acids. Here the CDR3 reads CALGEPPDPLTGGHTDKLIF. The CDR3 region has the DNA TGTGCTCTTGGGGAACCCCCCGACCCCCTAACTGGGGGACACACCGATAAACTCATCTTT.

This clone has more than one count but fewer than ten. The DNA is omitted, as the CDR3 cannot be located on it reliably, and the CDR3 follows TCRdb's listing. The chain links TRDV1 to TRDJ1; TRDD3, the D gene given by the table, was not confirmed from the DNA. The germline V gene encodes CDR1 TSWWSYY and CDR2 QGS. The CDR3 sequence runs 31 residues, both termini included. The CDR3 sequence: CALGTRNFCALGDICRVKTPYWGIFTDKLIF.

This clone was picked up one time. J is TRDJ1 and V is TRDV1; 8 nucleotides match TRDD3. The CDR3 has 20 residues. Per the germline V gene, CDR1 is TSWWSYY and CDR2 is QGS. With 5 bases clipped from V and 0 bases from J, the junction kept 20 bases outside the gene matches. The CDR3 DNA reads as TGTGCTCTTGGGTCCCCCGGGGGCTGGGGGAGAGGGTCGTACACCGATAAACTCATCTTT. It translates to CALGSPGGWGRGSYTDKLIF.

The rearrangement uses TRDV1 and TRDJ1; 8 positions agree with TRDD3. The trim removed 3 bases at V and 0 bases at J, leaving 36 bases unmatched. Germline-derived CDR1 and CDR2 are TSWWSYY and QGS. The CDR3 length is 26 residues. The CDR3, as DNA: TGTGCTCTTGGGGACCAAGGCTGGCCTTCCGCAAAAATGTCCCCGCTGGGGGAGCTAAACACCGATAAACTCATCTTT. Its protein product is CALGDQGWPSAKMSPLGELNTDKLIF.

The genes are TRDV1 and TRDJ4; 11 bases are a match to TRDD3. The J call may be incorrect, as the DNA end agrees better with TRDJ1. CDR1 and CDR2 from the germline V gene are TSWWSYY and QGS. The CDR3 has 18 residues. The CDR3 region has the DNA TGTGCTCTTGGGGCATCAAACCGCTGGGGGATACAACCCGATAAACTCATCTTT. Translating it yields CALGASNRWGIQPDKLIF.

In this sample, this clone turned up a few times. The chain links TRDV1 to TRDJ1; 11 bases are a match to TRDD3. The CDR3 is 21 amino acids. CDR1 TSWWSYY and CDR2 QGS come from the germline V gene. Trimming at V came to 0 bases and at J to 3 bases, leaving 18 bases not matched to a gene. The CDR3 reads CALGELSSRKYWGIFADKLIF. The CDR3 DNA reads as TGTGCTCTTGGGGAACTTAGTTCCCGTAAGTACTGGGGGATATTTGCCGATAAACTCATCTTT.

The chain joins TRDV1 to TRDJ1; 9 bases map to TRDD3. This CDR3 has 17 residues. Trimming cost V 4 bases and J 0 bases; bases outside gene matches: 9. The germline gives CDR1 TSWWSYY, CDR2 QGS. Here the CDR3 DNA reads TGTGCTCTTGGGGTAGTACTGGGGGAGCTATACACCGATAAACTCATCTTT. Translated, it gives CALGVVLGELYTDKLIF.

A few counts support this clone. The V and J genes are TRDV1 and TRDJ1, with D maybe TRDD3 (5 bases). The length of the CDR3 is 17 residues. V was shortened by 2 bases and J by 0 bases, with 16 bases between the two germline ends. Germline V lookup: CDR1 TSWWSYY, CDR2 QGS. CDR3 amino acids: CALGEGLLGHYTDKLIF. The CDR3 nucleotides are TGTGCTCTTGGGGAAGGTCTCTTGGGGCATTACACCGATAAACTCATCTTT.

Regarding this clone: The same CDR3 also results from other DNA sequences found in this sample. V is TRDV1 and J is TRDJ1; TRDD3 matches 11 bases. After removal of 0 bases from V and 0 bases from J, the junction contained 12 bases not matched to a gene. There are 20 residues in the CDR3. The germline V gene has CDR1 TSWWSYY and CDR2 QGS. CDR3 protein: CALGELTSLGDTEYTDKLIF. CDR3 bases: TGTGCTCTTGGGGAACTAACGTCCCTGGGGGATACCGAGTACACCGATAAACTCATCTTT.

The chain recombines TRDV1 with TRDJ1, with 12 bases matching TRDD3. The CDR3 covers 24 residues. Per the germline V gene, CDR1 is TSWWSYY and CDR2 is QGS. The V gene end was trimmed by 0 bases and the J gene end by 4 bases; junction bases not matched to a gene: 27. CDR3 amino acids: CALGELSCWPSYVHWGIHIDKLIF. CDR3 in DNA: TGTGCTCTTGGGGAACTTTCTTGTTGGCCTTCCTACGTCCACTGGGGGATACATATCGATAAACTCATCTTT.

The J gene is TRDJ1, the V gene TRDV1; TRDD2 aligns across 7 bases. With 1 base clipped from V and 0 bases from J, the junction kept 35 bases outside the gene matches. Germline V gene data show CDR1 as TSWWSYY and CDR2 as QGS. The CDR3 totals 26 residues. The CDR3, as DNA: TGTGCTCTTGGGGAACCTAGCACCCACACATTCCTACGTGTCTGGACAGACACAAAGTACACCGATAAACTCATCTTT. Protein sequence: CALGEPSTHTFLRVWTDTKYTDKLIF.

The rearrangement links TRDV1 to TRDJ3; TRDD3 matches 9 bases. CDR3 length equals 31 residues. Per the germline V gene, CDR1 is TSWWSYY and CDR2 is QGS. J was trimmed by 0 bases and V by 3 bases; bases with no gene match: 42. CDR3 in DNA: TGTGCTCTTGGGGACCCCACGCCTTCCCACGTACTGGGGGACCCTTTGGCCATCCGGGAAAAGAGCTCCTGGGACACCCGACAGATGTTTTTC. Translating it yields CALGDPTPSHVLGDPLAIREKSSWDTRQMFF.

In its sample, this clone was seen once. The chain is built from TRDV1 and TRDJ1, with D possibly matching TRDD2 (5 bases). The CDR3 spans 15 residues. Germline V gives CDR1 TSWWSYY, CDR2 QGS. V lost 2 bases to trimming and J lost 8 bases, with 18 bases between them. The CDR3 DNA reads TGTGCTCTTGGGGAAAGGGTCGTTCCTGCACGCAAACTCATCTTT. Protein: CALGERVVPARKLIF.

This chain connects TRDV1 to TRDJ1, with D hard to call. Trimming removed 3 bases at V and 3 bases at J, with 17 bases between. Germline V lookup: CDR1 TSWWSYY, CDR2 QGS. The CDR3 is 16 amino acids. The CDR3: CALGDSSGEPADKLIF. CDR3 coding DNA: TGTGCTCTTGGGGACAGCTCCGGAGAACCAGCCGATAAACTCATCTTT.

V gene TRDV1 combines with J gene TRDJ1; D is possibly TRDD1 (5 bases). This CDR3 is built from 13 residues. The germline V gene has CDR1 TSWWSYY and CDR2 QGS. Deletions cut 5 bases from V and 0 bases from J, with 7 bases between. The CDR3 bases are TGTGCTCTTGGGCCAATAGACACCGATAAACTCATCTTT. Translating it yields CALGPIDTDKLIF.

The rearrangement uses TRDV1 and TRDJ1; 10 nucleotides line up with TRDD3. This CDR3 spans 18 amino acids. The ends lost 0 bases at V and 0 bases at J; junction bases unmatched: 7. The germline V gene encodes CDR1 TSWWSYY and CDR2 QGS. CDR3 loop: CALGELNGGYLNTDKLIF. The CDR3 nucleotides are TGTGCTCTTGGGGAACTTAATGGGGGATACTTGAACACCGATAAACTCATCTTT.

The chain employs TRDV1 and TRDJ1, with 7 bases that match TRDD3. This CDR3 region has 19 residues. Per germline, CDR1 TSWWSYY and CDR2 QGS. V shed 0 bases and J 0 bases; nucleotides not matched to a gene: 13. This CDR3 reads CALGELWDGGQTYTDKLIF. In nucleotides, the CDR3 is TGTGCTCTTGGGGAACTTTGGGATGGGGGACAAACGTACACCGATAAACTCATCTTT.

The chain uses TRDV2 and TRDJ1, with a weak D call TRDD3 (5 bases). The CDR3 sequence is 19 residues long. Germline lookup yields CDR1 GEAIGNYY and CDR2 EKD. The V gene lost 3 bases and the J gene lost 2 bases, with 27 bases spanning the gap. CDR3: CACDGLGDPSMGRTDKLIF. The DNA of the CDR3 is TGTGCCTGTGACGGCCTCGGGGACCCCTCAATGGGAAGGACCGATAAACTCATCTTT.